This TCR beta chain was found in a study of HIV-infected patients and healthy controls. The overall study: CD8 counts did not change consistently during early therapy; the CD4:CD8 ratio climbed slightly. All patients had undetectable virus after a further year of therapy, about 65% of the 16 by the second bleed.

About 500 ng RNA was reverse transcribed with alpha and beta constant-region primers. Alpha and beta chain libraries were made separately by chain-specific third strand synthesis with multiplexing indices. The cDNA received a 5' RACE adapter containing a random hexamer plus an SP2 sequencing primer site. A 12-nucleotide barcode per molecule came from two concatenated random hexamers added pre-amplification. TCRdb reprocessed the 5' RACE reads with MiXCR, giving one entry per CDR3 protein. The repertoire holds thousands of distinct CDR3 sequences, with 8.7% as singletons. CDR3 size: 13 residues. V gave up 5 bases and J gave up 1 base, with 7 bases separating them. Germline CDR1 is MNHNS and CDR2 is SASEGT. By sample fraction, this clonotype is medium-sized. Roughly three months, about 14 weeks, into antiretroviral therapy, follow-up blood was collected. Whole blood was used without fractionation, so all unsorted peripheral T cells were included.

This sequence originates from an adult with HIV infection. This chain joins TRBV6-1 and TRBJ2-3; D gene uncertain. Material: blood, obtained during antiretroviral therapy. CDR3 loop: CASSLDGTDTQYF. CDR3 nucleotides: TGTGCCAGCAGTCTAGATGGCACAGATACGCAGTATTTT.